Listed below are T cell receptor beta chains from one sample, sequenced in a study of glioma-infiltrating T cells. TCRdb redid the calling of the multiplex PCR reads with MiXCR, one entry per CDR3 protein. The sample lists 300,000 to 450,000 distinct CDR3 sequences; about 40% were seen once. Material for sequencing was glioma tissue, nonneoplastic brain tissue, or PBMCs (not recorded which). The receptors shown here come from a human donor with low-grade glioma or glioblastoma, undergoing nonglioma brain surgery, or in good health (not recorded which). Both conserved end residues are trimmed from each CDR3.

j_call,v_call,cdr3_aa
TRBJ2-3,TRBV2,ASKYESTDTQY
TRBJ2-3,TRBV5-1,ASSLSSSSGVGTDTQY
TRBJ2-3,TRBV20-1,SARRLAGEDTQY
TRBJ2-7,TRBV27,ASSLTADYEQY
TRBJ2-5,TRBV5-1,ASSPVGLPQETQY
TRBJ1-1,TRBV7-2,ASSAHMNTEAF
TRBJ2-7,TRBV6-1,ASSDRIYEQY
TRBJ1-1,TRBV27,ASSWGGWGTEAF
TRBJ2-7,TRBV28,ASSYYRDSYEQY
TRBJ2-1,TRBV4-2,ASSEGLAGHYEQF
TRBJ2-5,TRBV7-2,ASSFGLAGGSETQY
TRBJ1-2,TRBV7-8,ASSFRFEVYGYT
TRBJ2-3,TRBV28,ASSQSSGHTDTQY
TRBJ2-1,TRBV27,ASSLRTSGRAGEQF
TRBJ2-3,TRBV6-6,ASSYEESLSGTDTQY
TRBJ1-5,TRBV12-3/TRBV12-4,ASSQRDLNQPQH
TRBJ2-7,TRBV20-1,SAYTDRGRYEQY
TRBJ2-3,TRBV27,ASSLVGGEDTQY
TRBJ2-5,TRBV9,ASSVVPTYQETQY